This passage covers 31 T cell receptor beta chains from one sample sequenced in a study of cytomegalovirus exposure and HLA in healthy donors. The primer mix had 60 Vbeta and 13 Jbeta primers. The assay was immunoSEQ multiplex PCR, and TCRdb's table has in-frame clones only and misses some. The sample has about 200,000 clones; roughly four fifths are singletons. Material for sequencing was PBMCs. These receptors were taken from a man aged 35-49 years in good health and CMV-seropositive.

The chain recombines TRBV13 with TRBJ2-5; D possibly corresponds to TRBD1 (6 bases). Trimming pared 5 bases from V and 4 bases from J, leaving 26 bases between. The CDR3 spans 18 residues. Germline CDR1 is PRHDT and CDR2 is FYEKMQ (reference sequence). The CDR3 sequence: CASSIDRSPNPHRETQYF. CDR3 bases: TGTGCCAGCAGCATAGACAGGAGTCCGAACCCCCATAGAGAGACCCAGTACTTC.

The chain is built from TRBV4-3 and TRBJ2-6; 9 bases are a match to TRBD1. Germline V lookup: CDR1 LGHNA, CDR2 YSLEER. After removal of 3 bases from V and 2 bases from J, the junction contained 8 bases not matched to a gene. The CDR3 length is 18 residues. CDR3 loop: CASSQNGQGRTGANVLTF. In nucleotides, the CDR3 is TGCGCCAGCAGCCAGAACGGACAGGGGAGAACTGGGGCCAACGTCCTGACTTTC.

The V call is TRBV19, the J call TRBJ2-1; TRBD2 is a possible D gene (7 bases). The CDR3 is made up of 15 amino acids. V was pared by 1 base and J by 5 bases, with 12 bases between. Germline V gene sequence: CDR1 LNHDA, CDR2 SQIVND (reference sequence). The CDR3: CASSIGGGGDNEQFF. CDR3 nucleotide sequence: TGTGCCAGTAGTATAGGCGGAGGGGGGGACAATGAGCAGTTCTTC.

The V call is TRBV13, the J call TRBJ2-3; the D gene is possibly TRBD1 (6 bases). The CDR3 has 13 residues. The V end lost 5 bases, the J end lost 6 bases, and 12 bases lay between the germline ends. Germline CDR1 and CDR2: PRHDT and FYEKMQ (reference sequence). CDR3 residues: CASSLQGPDTQYF. Here the CDR3 DNA reads TGTGCCAGCAGCCTGCAGGGGCCCGATACGCAGTATTTT.

There are a few counts of this clone. The chain is built from TRBV7-2 and TRBJ2-5, with 9 positions matching TRBD1. Losses at the gene ends were 5 bases for V and 5 bases for J; bases not matched to a gene: 3. CDR1 and CDR2 (germline): SGHTA, FQGNSA. The CDR3 contains 13 residues. DNA of the CDR3: TGTGCCAGCAGCCGAGGACAGGGGGAGACCCAGTACTTC. As protein: CASSRGQGETQYF.

The rearrangement joins TRBV4-1 to TRBJ2-2; possible D gene TRBD1, 6 bases. The germline V and J ends were trimmed by 4 bases and 5 bases, with 11 bases remaining between them. The CDR3 is 14 amino acids. Germline CDR1 and CDR2: MGHRA and YSYEKL. CDR3 protein: CASSPQGMTGELFF. CDR3 DNA: TGCGCCAGCAGCCCGCAGGGGATGACCGGGGAGCTGTTTTTT.

This chain uses TRBV9 with TRBJ2-1; TRBD2 matches at 7 bases. Germline-derived CDR1 and CDR2 are SGDLS and YYNGEE. This CDR3 spans 16 amino acids. Trimming removed 0 bases from V and 3 bases from J; junction bases left unmatched: 6. CDR3 sequence (DNA): TGTGCCAGCAGCGTAGGGGGGAGGGGCAACTACAATGAGCAGTTCTTC. Its translation is CASSVGGRGNYNEQFF.

The chain combines TRBV10-1 with TRBJ1-2; D is perhaps TRBD1 (5 bases). V was pared by 3 bases and J by 4 bases, with 12 bases between. This CDR3 has 14 amino acids. Germline-derived CDR1 and CDR2 are WNHNN and SYGVQD (reference sequence). The CDR3 loop is CASSDAGRIYGYTF. In DNA, the CDR3 is TGCGCCAGCAGTGATGCGGGGCGAATCTATGGCTACACCTTC.

CDR3 DNA: TGTGCCAGCAGTGCCAGGACAGTTAGCAATCAGCCCCAGCATTTT. Translated, it gives CASSARTVSNQPQHF. The rearrangement joins TRBV6-1 to TRBJ1-5; D may be TRBD1 (6 bases). The CDR3 covers 15 residues. Germline V lookup: CDR1 MNHNS, CDR2 SASEGT. The V gene lost 4 bases and the J gene lost 0 bases, with 10 bases spanning the gap.

The chain couples TRBV7-9 to TRBJ2-3; 12 bases map to TRBD2. The V gene's germline CDR1 is SEHNR and CDR2 FQNEAQ (reference sequence). V lost 5 bases to trimming and J lost 6 bases; unmatched junction nucleotides: 6. The CDR3 runs to 15 residues. Written as DNA, the CDR3 is TGTGCCAGCAGCCCGACTAGCGGGAGTAGTGATACGCAGTATTTT. Encoded protein: CASSPTSGSSDTQYF.

In this sample, this clone turned up once. V and J are TRBV28 and TRBJ2-1; a weak D match, TRBD2 (5 bases). In germline, CDR1 is MDHEN, CDR2 SYDVKM. V shed 5 bases and J shed 3 bases, with 17 bases lying between them. The CDR3 is 16 residues long. The chain's CDR3 is CASSTLAHLHYNEQFF. CDR3 in DNA: TGTGCCAGCAGTACCTTAGCGCACCTTCACTACAATGAGCAGTTCTTC. Based on the CDR3 plus reference TRBV28 and TRBJ2-1, the full variable domain is DVKVTQSSRYLVKRTGEKVFLECVQDMDHENMFWYRQDPGLGLRLIYFSYDVKMKEKGDIPEGYSVSREKKERFSLILESASTNQTSMYLCASSTLAHLHYNEQFFGPGTRLTVL.

There are a few counts of this clone. This rearrangement joins TRBV6-6 to TRBJ2-1; the match to TRBD2 covers 11 bases. There are 15 residues in the CDR3. Trimming removed 4 bases from V and 6 bases from J; junction bases left unmatched: 5. Germline values: CDR1 MNHNY, CDR2 SVGAGI (reference sequence). The CDR3 reads CASSFLAGGLNEQFF. CDR3 nucleotide sequence: TGTGCCAGCAGTTTTCTAGCGGGGGGTCTCAATGAGCAGTTCTTC.

The table lists this clone with a few counts. The chain is built from TRBV30 and TRBJ1-2, with D unresolved. The CDR3 is 13 residues long. Trimming shortened V by 5 bases and J by 3 bases, and 13 bases separated the two germline ends. Germline V gives CDR1 GTSNPN, CDR2 SVGIG (reference sequence). The CDR3 region has the DNA TGTGCCTGGGGAAAACAGTCCGACTATGGCTACACCTTC. Translation gives CAWGKQSDYGYTF.

This clone occurred once. The J gene is TRBJ2-3, the V gene TRBV7-8; the match to TRBD2 covers 11 bases. With 5 bases clipped from V and 2 bases from J, the junction kept 12 bases outside the gene matches. Germline lookup yields CDR1 SGHVS and CDR2 FQNEAQ. This CDR3 is built from 18 residues. CDR3 sequence (DNA): TGTGCCAGCAGCCCTGGATCGACTAGCGGGGTCTTCACAGATACGCAGTATTTT. It codes for CASSPGSTSGVFTDTQYF.

The chain employs TRBV18 and TRBJ1-5; 7 nucleotides line up with TRBD1. The CDR3 has 16 amino acids. Trimming took 3 bases from V and 6 from J; bases not matched to a gene: 11. Germline V gene sequence: CDR1 KGHSH, CDR2 LQKENI. The CDR3 DNA reads as TGTGCCAGCTCACCCCAAGCAGGGGGTCAGGGTCAGCCCCAGCATTTT. Its translation is CASSPQAGGQGQPQHF. The variable domain in full, with the rest retrieved from reference TRBV18 and TRBJ1-5, is NAGVMQNPRHLVRRRGQEARLRCSPMKGHSHVYWYRQLPEEGLKFMVYLQKENIIDESGMPKERFSAEFPKEGPSILRIQQVVRGDSAAYFCASSPQAGGQGQPQHFGDGTRLSIL.

The chain joins TRBV4-2 to TRBJ2-3; 12 bases agree with TRBD2. Germline CDR1 reads LGHNA; CDR2 reads YNFKEQ. V was clipped by 0 bases and J by 5 bases; unmatched bases: 9. This CDR3 contains 18 residues. The CDR3 protein is CASSQEALAGGGRDTQYF. The DNA of the CDR3 is TGTGCCAGCAGCCAAGAGGCTCTAGCGGGAGGGGGAAGAGATACGCAGTATTTT.

The genes are TRBV7-9 and TRBJ2-3, with 7 bases identical to TRBD1. This CDR3 has 13 residues. CDR1 and CDR2 from the germline V gene are SEHNR and FQNEAQ (reference sequence). The J segment lost 5 bases and the V segment lost 5 bases, leaving 4 bases of the junction unmatched. In DNA, the CDR3 is TGTGCCAGCAGCCCACCAGGGGGAGATACGCAGTATTTT. It translates to CASSPPGGDTQYF.

J is TRBJ1-1 and V is TRBV7-9, with TRBD1 identical over 8 bases. This CDR3 has 15 amino acids. Germline V gives CDR1 SEHNR, CDR2 FQNEAQ (reference sequence). V was pared by 2 bases and J by 7 bases, with 9 bases of the junction left unmatched. In DNA, the CDR3 is TGTGCCAGCAGCTTATCGGACAGGGAAGCTGTTGAAGCTTTCTTT. Translating it yields CASSLSDREAVEAFF.

This chain uses TRBV6-1 with TRBJ1-6; TRBD1 aligns across 10 bases. J was trimmed by 3 bases and V by 2 bases; bases with no gene match: 4. This CDR3 is built from 17 residues. CDR1 is MNHNS and CDR2 is SASEGT in the germline V gene. CDR3 amino acids: CASSERGQGFYNSPLHF. CDR3 nucleotides: TGTGCCAGCAGTGAAAGGGGACAGGGGTTCTATAATTCACCCCTCCACTTT.

This chain uses TRBV9 with TRBJ1-6; D not resolved. CDR3 length equals 14 residues. V lost 3 bases, J lost 5 bases, and 9 bases lay in between. Germline CDR1 and CDR2: SGDLS and YYNGEE. CDR3 loop: CASSEQMNNSPLHF. The CDR3 DNA is TGTGCCAGCAGCGAACAAATGAATAATTCACCCCTCCACTTT.

This sequence joins TRBV5-1 and TRBJ2-1, with 11 bases aligning to TRBD1. V gave up 4 bases and J gave up 16 bases; unmatched junction bases: 10. The CDR3 loop spans 13 amino acids. CDR1 is SGHRS and CDR2 is YFSETQ in the germline V gene. CDR3: CASSPLGQGVGFF. The DNA of the CDR3 is TGCGCCAGCAGCCCCCTGGGACAGGGGGTTGGATTCTTC.

The chain recombines TRBV5-1 with TRBJ2-7, with 8 bases that match TRBD1. Trimming removed 4 bases from V and 1 base from J; junction bases left unmatched: 4. The CDR3 runs 14 residues. CDR1 and CDR2 from the germline V gene are SGHRS and YFSETQ. DNA for the CDR3: TGCGCCAGCAGCCCAAGGGACAGGTCCTACGAGCAGTACTTC. Protein sequence: CASSPRDRSYEQYF.

V and J are TRBV12-5 and TRBJ2-5; 12 bases fit TRBD2. Looked up from germline, CDR1 is LGHNT and CDR2 is FRNRAP. Losses at the gene ends were 0 bases for V and 4 bases for J; bases not matched to a gene: 3. CDR3 length: 16 residues. DNA for the CDR3: TGTGCTAGTGGTTTGGTACTAGCGGGAGGCGGAGAGACCCAGTACTTC. Its protein is CASGLVLAGGGETQYF. Full variable domain (outside the CDR3, taken from reference TRBV12-5 and TRBJ2-5): DARVTQTPRHKVTEMGQEVTMRCQPILGHNTVFWYRQTMMQGLELLAYFRNRAPLDDSGMPKDRFSAEMPDATLATLKIQPSEPRDSAVYFCASGLVLAGGGETQYFGPGTRLLVL.

The V and J genes are TRBV19 and TRBJ1-2; TRBD1 matches 8 bases. The CDR3 is 14 amino acids. The V and J ends lost 5 bases and 3 bases, in that order; junction bases with no gene match: 5. Germline V lookup: CDR1 LNHDA, CDR2 SQIVND (reference sequence). CDR3 DNA sequence: TGTGCCAGTAGTTTCGGGACAGGTGACTATGGCTACACCTTC. Protein sequence: CASSFGTGDYGYTF.

Points on this clone: The junction does not match germline at one end; this may be a read error. The chain is built from TRBV5-1 and TRBJ2-5, with D hard to call. Germline values: CDR1 SGHRS, CDR2 YFSETQ. The CDR3 totals 14 residues. The CDR3 DNA reads TGTGCCAGCAGCTTTCTCAGCGTTGGGGAGACCCAGTACTTC. Its translation is CASSFLSVGETQYF.

The chain joins TRBV7-9 to TRBJ2-2; possibly TRBD1 for D (6 bases). V shed 5 bases and J shed 6 bases, with 19 bases lying between them. From germline, CDR1 is SEHNR and CDR2 FQNEAQ (reference sequence). The CDR3 totals 16 residues. The CDR3 DNA is TGTGCCAGCAGCCCCTGGGACGTAGGGGGACCCGGGGAGCTGTTTTTT. Translation gives CASSPWDVGGPGELFF.

The chain couples TRBV7-9 to TRBJ1-1; D is undetermined. The CDR3 sequence is 14 residues long. V gave up 1 base and J gave up 4 bases, with 10 bases separating them. Germline CDR1 and CDR2: SEHNR and FQNEAQ (reference sequence). The DNA for the CDR3 is TGTGCCAGCAGCTTAGGCGGGGTGTTCACTGAAGCTTTCTTT. Translated, it gives CASSLGGVFTEAFF.

The chain combines TRBV6-6 with TRBJ2-7; TRBD2 agrees at 10 bases. The CDR3 is 16 amino acids. V trimming: 7 bases; J trimming: 7 bases; junction bases outside the gene matches: 16. Germline values: CDR1 MNHNY, CDR2 SVGAGI (reference sequence). CDR3 DNA: TGTGCCAGCATCCTAGCGGGGGCCAGTCTGGGCGAGGAGCAGTACTTC. Translating gives CASILAGASLGEEQYF.

The J gene is TRBJ2-7, the V gene TRBV27; D ambiguous. The CDR3 consists of 14 residues. V shed 8 bases and J shed 3 bases, with 17 bases lying between them. Germline V gene lookup returns CDR1 MNHEY and CDR2 SMNVEV (reference sequence). The chain's CDR3 is CASSSTHRDYEQYF. As DNA, the CDR3 is TGTGCCAGCTCTTCCACACACAGAGACTACGAGCAGTACTTC.

The chain recombines TRBV7-3 with TRBJ2-3; 8 nucleotides align to TRBD1. With 2 bases clipped from V and 1 base from J, the junction kept 2 bases outside the gene matches. This CDR3 is 15 amino acids long. Per germline, CDR1 SGHTA and CDR2 FQGTGA. The DNA of the CDR3 is TGTGCCAGCAGCTTACCGGGACAGGGCACAGATACGCAGTATTTT. As protein: CASSLPGQGTDTQYF.

The chain uses TRBV9 and TRBJ2-1; 13 bases are shared with TRBD2. The length of the CDR3 is 20 residues. V gave up 4 bases and J gave up 0 bases; unmatched junction bases: 13. The germline V gene has CDR1 SGDLS and CDR2 YYNGEE. CDR3 region: CASSPPWGLAGKSSYNEQFF. The CDR3 DNA follows: TGTGCCAGCAGCCCCCCCTGGGGACTAGCGGGGAAATCCTCCTACAATGAGCAGTTCTTC.